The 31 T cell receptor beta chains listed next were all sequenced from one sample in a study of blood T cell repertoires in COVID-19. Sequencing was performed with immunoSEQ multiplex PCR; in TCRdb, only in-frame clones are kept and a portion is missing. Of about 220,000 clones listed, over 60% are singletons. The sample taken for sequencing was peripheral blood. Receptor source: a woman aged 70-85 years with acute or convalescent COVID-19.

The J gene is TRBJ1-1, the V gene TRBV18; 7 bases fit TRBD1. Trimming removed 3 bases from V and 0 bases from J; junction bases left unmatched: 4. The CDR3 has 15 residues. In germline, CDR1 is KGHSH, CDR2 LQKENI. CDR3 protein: CASSPLQGLNTEAFF. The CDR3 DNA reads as TGTGCCAGCTCACCCTTACAGGGGCTGAACACTGAAGCTTTCTTT. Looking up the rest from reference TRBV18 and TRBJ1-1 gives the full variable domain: NAGVMQNPRHLVRRRGQEARLRCSPMKGHSHVYWYRQLPEEGLKFMVYLQKENIIDESGMPKERFSAEFPKEGPSILRIQQVVRGDSAAYFCASSPLQGLNTEAFFGQGTRLTVV.

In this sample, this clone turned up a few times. The CDR3 DNA follows: TGTGCCAGTAGCGACCCAACCCTAGGGGGTAGCTCCTACGAGCAGTACTTC. Amino acid sequence: CASSDPTLGGSSYEQYF. The chain is built from TRBV19 and TRBJ2-7, with a possible D match to TRBD1 (6 bases). V shed 6 bases and J shed 0 bases, with 21 bases lying between them. This CDR3 has 17 amino acids. From germline, CDR1 is LNHDA and CDR2 SQIVND (reference sequence).

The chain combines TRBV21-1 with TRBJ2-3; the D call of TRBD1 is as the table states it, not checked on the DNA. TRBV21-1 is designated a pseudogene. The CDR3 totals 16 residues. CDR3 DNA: TGTGCCAGCAGCAAAAGGCGGGGGACAGGAACAGATACGCAGTATTTT. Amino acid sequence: CASSKRRGTGTDTQYF.

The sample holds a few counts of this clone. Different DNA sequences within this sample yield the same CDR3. CDR3 in DNA: TGCGCCAGCAGCTTGGCGGGTGATCGGGACTATGGCTACACCTTC. The encoded protein is CASSLAGDRDYGYTF. The chain recombines TRBV5-1 with TRBJ1-2; D ambiguous. The CDR3 has 15 amino acids. Trimming left V 0 bases short and J 3 bases short, with 12 bases between. CDR1 SGHRS and CDR2 YFSETQ come from the germline V gene. The whole variable domain, remainder taken from reference TRBV5-1 and TRBJ1-2, is KAGVTQTPRYLIKTRGQQVTLSCSPISGHRSVSWYQQTPGQGLQFLFEYFSETQRNKGNFPGRFSGRQFSNSRSEMNVSTLELGDSALYLCASSLAGDRDYGYTFGSGTRLTVV.

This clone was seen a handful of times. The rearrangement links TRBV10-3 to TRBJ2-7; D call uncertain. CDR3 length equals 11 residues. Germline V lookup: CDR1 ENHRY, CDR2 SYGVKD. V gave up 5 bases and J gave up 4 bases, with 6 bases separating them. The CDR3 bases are TGTGCCATCAGTAACGGGTACGAGCAGTACTTC. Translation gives CAISNGYEQYF.

The CDR3 DNA follows: TGTGCCAGCTCAGAGGGGGCCGACACTGAAGCTTTCTTT. This encodes CASSEGADTEAFF. V is TRBV18 and J is TRBJ1-1; 7 nucleotides match TRBD1. The CDR3 sequence is 13 residues long. Germline trimming cut 5 bases from V and 3 bases from J; bases unmatched to any gene: 3. CDR1 is KGHSH and CDR2 is LQKENI in the germline V gene. Filled out from reference TRBV18 and TRBJ1-1, the complete variable domain reads NAGVMQNPRHLVRRRGQEARLRCSPMKGHSHVYWYRQLPEEGLKFMVYLQKENIIDESGMPKERFSAEFPKEGPSILRIQQVVRGDSAAYFCASSEGADTEAFFGQGTRLTVV.

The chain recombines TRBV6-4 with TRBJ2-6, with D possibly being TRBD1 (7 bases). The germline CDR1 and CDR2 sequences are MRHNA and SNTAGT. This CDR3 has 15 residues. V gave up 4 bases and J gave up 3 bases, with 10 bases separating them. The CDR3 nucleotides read TGTGCCAGCAGTGTCAGGGGGGATGGGGCCAACGTCCTGACTTTC. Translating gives CASSVRGDGANVLTF.

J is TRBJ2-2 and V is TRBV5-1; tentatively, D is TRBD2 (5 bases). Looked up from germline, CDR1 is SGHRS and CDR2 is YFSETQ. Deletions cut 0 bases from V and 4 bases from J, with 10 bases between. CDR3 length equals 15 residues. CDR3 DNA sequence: TGCGCCAGCAGCTTGGCCGAGGCGGGCACCGGGGAGCTGTTTTTT. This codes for CASSLAEAGTGELFF.

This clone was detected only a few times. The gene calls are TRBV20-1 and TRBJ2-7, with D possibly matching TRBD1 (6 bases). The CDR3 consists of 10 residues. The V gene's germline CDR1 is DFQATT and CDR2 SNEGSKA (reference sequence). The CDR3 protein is CKRGQSEQYV. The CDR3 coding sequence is TGCAAGAGAGGACAGTCCGAGCAGTACGTC.

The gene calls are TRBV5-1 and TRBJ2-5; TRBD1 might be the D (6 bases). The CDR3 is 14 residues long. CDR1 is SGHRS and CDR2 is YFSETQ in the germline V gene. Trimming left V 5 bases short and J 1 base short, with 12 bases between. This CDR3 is CASSWTEIQETQYF. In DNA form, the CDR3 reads TGCGCCAGCAGTTGGACAGAAATCCAAGAGACCCAGTACTTC.

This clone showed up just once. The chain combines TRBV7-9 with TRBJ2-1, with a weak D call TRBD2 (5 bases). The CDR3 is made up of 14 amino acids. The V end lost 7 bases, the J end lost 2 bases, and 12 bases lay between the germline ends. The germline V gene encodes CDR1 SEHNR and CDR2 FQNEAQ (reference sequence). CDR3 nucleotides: TGTGCCAGCAAATTCGAGGAGGCCTACAATGAGCAGTTCTTC. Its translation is CASKFEEAYNEQFF.

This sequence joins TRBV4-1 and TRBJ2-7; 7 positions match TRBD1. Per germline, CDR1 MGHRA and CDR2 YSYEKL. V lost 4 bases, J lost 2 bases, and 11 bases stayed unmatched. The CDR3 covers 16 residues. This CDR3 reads CASSPRDSGEPYEQYV. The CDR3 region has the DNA TGCGCCAGCAGCCCCCGGGACAGCGGCGAACCCTACGAGCAGTACGTC.

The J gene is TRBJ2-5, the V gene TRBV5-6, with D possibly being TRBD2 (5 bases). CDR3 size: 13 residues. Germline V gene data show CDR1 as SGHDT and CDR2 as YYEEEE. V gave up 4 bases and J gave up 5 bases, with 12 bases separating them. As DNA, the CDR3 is TGTGCCAGCAGCACGGGGATGGGGGAGACCCAGTACTTC. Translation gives CASSTGMGETQYF.

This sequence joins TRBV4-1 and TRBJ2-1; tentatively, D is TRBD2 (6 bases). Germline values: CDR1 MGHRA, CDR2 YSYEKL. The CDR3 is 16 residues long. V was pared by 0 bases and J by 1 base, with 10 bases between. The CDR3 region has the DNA TGCGCCAGCAGCCAAGATCCCGGGGGATCCTACAATGAGCAGTTCTTC. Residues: CASSQDPGGSYNEQFF.

This CDR3 reads CASSQLDKHYGYTF. As DNA, the CDR3 is TGTGCCAGCAGCCAATTGGACAAGCACTATGGCTACACCTTC. J is TRBJ1-2 and V is TRBV3-1 (or the pseudogene TRBV3-2), with D perhaps matching TRBD1 (5 bases). This CDR3 has 14 amino acids. The germline V gene has CDR1 LGHDT and CDR2 YNNKEL (reference sequence). Trimming cost V 2 bases and J 3 bases, with 10 bases left between them.

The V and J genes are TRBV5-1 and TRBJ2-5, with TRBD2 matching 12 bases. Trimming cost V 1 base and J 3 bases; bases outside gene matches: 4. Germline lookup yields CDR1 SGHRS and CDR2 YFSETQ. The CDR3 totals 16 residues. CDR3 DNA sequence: TGCGCCAGCAGCTTGTCGCCTAGCGGGGGGGAAGAGACCCAGTACTTC. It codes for CASSLSPSGGEETQYF.

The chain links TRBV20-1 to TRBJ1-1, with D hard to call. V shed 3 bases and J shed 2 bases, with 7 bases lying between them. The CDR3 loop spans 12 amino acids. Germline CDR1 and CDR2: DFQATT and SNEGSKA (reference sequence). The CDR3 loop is CSASPGNTEAFF. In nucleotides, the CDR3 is TGCAGTGCTAGTCCGGGAAACACTGAAGCTTTCTTT.

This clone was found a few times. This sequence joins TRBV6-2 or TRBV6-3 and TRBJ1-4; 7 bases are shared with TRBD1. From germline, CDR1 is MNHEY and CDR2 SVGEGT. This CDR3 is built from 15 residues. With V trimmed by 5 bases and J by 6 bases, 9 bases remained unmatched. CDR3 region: CASSRTGARDEKLFF. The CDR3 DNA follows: TGTGCCAGCAGTCGTACAGGGGCTCGCGATGAAAAACTGTTTTTT.

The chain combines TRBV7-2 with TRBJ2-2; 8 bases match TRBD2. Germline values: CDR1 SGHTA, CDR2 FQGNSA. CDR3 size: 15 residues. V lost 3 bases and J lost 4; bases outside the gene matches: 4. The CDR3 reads CASSFARGGTGELFF. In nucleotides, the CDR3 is TGTGCCAGCAGCTTCGCCCGGGGGGGCACCGGGGAGCTGTTTTTT.

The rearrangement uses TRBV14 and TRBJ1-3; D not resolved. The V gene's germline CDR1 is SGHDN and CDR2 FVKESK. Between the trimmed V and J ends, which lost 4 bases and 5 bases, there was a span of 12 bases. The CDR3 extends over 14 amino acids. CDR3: CASSLRIYRNTIYF. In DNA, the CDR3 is TGTGCCAGCAGCCTGAGGATTTACAGAAACACCATATATTTT.

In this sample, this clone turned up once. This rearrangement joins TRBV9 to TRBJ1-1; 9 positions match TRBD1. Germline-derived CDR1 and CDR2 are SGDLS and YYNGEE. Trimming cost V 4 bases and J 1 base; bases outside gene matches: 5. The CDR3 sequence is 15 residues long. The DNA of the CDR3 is TGTGCCAGCAGCTCCACGGGACAGGGGAACACTGAAGCTTTCTTT. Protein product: CASSSTGQGNTEAFF.

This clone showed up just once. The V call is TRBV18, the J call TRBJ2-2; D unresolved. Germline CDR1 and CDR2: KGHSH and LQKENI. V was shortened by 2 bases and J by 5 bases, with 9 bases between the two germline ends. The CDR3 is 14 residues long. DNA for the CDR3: TGTGCCAGCTCACCATCTATGTTAACCGGGGAGCTGTTTTTT. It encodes CASSPSMLTGELFF.

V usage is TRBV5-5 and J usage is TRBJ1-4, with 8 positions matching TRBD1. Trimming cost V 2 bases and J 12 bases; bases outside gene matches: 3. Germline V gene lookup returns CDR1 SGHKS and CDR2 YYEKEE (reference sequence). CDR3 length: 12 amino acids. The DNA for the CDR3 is TGTGCCAGCAGCTTACAGGGGGACGAACTGTTTTTT. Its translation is CASSLQGDELFF. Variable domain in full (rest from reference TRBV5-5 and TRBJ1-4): DAGVTQSPTHLIKTRGQQVTLRCSPISGHKSVSWYQQVLGQGPQFIFQYYEKEERGRGNFPDRFSARQFPNYSSELNVNALLLGDSALYLCASSLQGDELFFGSGTQLSVL.

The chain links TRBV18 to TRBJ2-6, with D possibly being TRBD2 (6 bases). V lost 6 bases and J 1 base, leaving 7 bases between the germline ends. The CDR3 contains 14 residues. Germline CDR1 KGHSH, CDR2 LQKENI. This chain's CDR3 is CASSGGSGANVLTF. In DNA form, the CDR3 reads TGTGCCAGCTCCGGGGGATCTGGGGCCAACGTCCTGACTTTC. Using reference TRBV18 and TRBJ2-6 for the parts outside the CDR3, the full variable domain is NAGVMQNPRHLVRRRGQEARLRCSPMKGHSHVYWYRQLPEEGLKFMVYLQKENIIDESGMPKERFSAEFPKEGPSILRIQQVVRGDSAAYFCASSGGSGANVLTFGAGSRLTVL.

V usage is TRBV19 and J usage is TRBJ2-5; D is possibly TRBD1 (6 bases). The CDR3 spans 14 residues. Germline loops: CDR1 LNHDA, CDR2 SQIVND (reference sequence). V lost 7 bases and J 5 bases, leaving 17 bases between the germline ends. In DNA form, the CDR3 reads TGTGCCAGTAAAAGGGCAGGGGCACTGGAGACCCAGTACTTC. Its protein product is CASKRAGALETQYF. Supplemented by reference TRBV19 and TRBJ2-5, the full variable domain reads DGGITQSPKYLFRKEGQNVTLSCEQNLNHDAMYWYRQDPGQGLRLIYYSQIVNDFQKGDIAEGYSVSREKKESFPLTVTSAQKNPTAFYLCASKRAGALETQYFGPGTRLLVL.

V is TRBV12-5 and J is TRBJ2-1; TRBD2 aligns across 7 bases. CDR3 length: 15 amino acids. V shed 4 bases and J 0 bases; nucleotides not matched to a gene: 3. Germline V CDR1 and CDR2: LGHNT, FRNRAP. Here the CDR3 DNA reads TGTGCTAGTGGTTCGACGGGGGGCTCCTACAATGAGCAGTTCTTC. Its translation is CASGSTGGSYNEQFF. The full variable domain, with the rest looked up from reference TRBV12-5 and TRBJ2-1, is DARVTQTPRHKVTEMGQEVTMRCQPILGHNTVFWYRQTMMQGLELLAYFRNRAPLDDSGMPKDRFSAEMPDATLATLKIQPSEPRDSAVYFCASGSTGGSYNEQFFGPGTRLTVL.

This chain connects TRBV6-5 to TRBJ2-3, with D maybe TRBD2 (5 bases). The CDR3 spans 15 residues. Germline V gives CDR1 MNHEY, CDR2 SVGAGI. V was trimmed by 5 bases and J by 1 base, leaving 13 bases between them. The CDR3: CASSLQRTRTDTQYF. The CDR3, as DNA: TGTGCCAGCAGTCTTCAGCGGACCCGCACAGATACGCAGTATTTT.

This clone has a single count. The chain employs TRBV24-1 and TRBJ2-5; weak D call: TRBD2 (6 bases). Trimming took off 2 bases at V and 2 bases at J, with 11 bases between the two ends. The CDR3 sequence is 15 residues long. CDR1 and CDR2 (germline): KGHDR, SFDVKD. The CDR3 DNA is TGTGCCACCAGTGATTCTACCGCGGGACAAGAGACCCAGTACTTC. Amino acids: CATSDSTAGQETQYF.

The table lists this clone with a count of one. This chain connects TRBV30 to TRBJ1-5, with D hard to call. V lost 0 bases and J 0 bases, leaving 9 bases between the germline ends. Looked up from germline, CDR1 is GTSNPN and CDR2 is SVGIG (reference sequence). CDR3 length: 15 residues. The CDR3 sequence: CAWSVGLVSNQPQHF. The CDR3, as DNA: TGTGCCTGGAGTGTAGGACTTGTTAGCAATCAGCCCCAGCATTTT.

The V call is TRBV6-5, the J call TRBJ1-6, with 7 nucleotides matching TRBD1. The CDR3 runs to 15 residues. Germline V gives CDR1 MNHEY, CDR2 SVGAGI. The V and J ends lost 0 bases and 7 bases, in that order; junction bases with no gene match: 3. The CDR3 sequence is CASSYSGQTNSPLHF. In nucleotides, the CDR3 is TGTGCCAGCAGTTACTCGGGACAGACAAATTCACCCCTCCACTTT.

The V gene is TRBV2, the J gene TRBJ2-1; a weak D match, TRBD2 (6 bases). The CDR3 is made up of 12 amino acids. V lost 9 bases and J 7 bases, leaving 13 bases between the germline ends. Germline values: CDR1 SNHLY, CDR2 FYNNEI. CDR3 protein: CASRTDYNEQFF. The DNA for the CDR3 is TGTGCCAGTCGGACGGACTATAATGAGCAGTTCTTC.